This T cell receptor beta chain derives from a study of cytomegalovirus exposure and HLA in healthy donors. Study overall: The approximately 670 first-cohort repertoires and the roughly 120 validation repertoires shared the same platform, a later analysis reported. Study-level findings and limits: Cytomegalovirus association was assigned to some 160 TCR beta chains.

Germline loops: CDR1 MNHEY, CDR2 SMNVEV (reference sequence). The germline V and J ends were trimmed by 0 bases and 4 bases, with 15 bases remaining between them. The CDR3 length is 16 residues. The data were produced by immunoSEQ multiplex PCR, yet TCRdb's version contains in-frame clones alone and is incomplete. The data contain approximately 59,000 clones, around 92% of them singletons. For this clone: Its target is not known.

Sequencing was performed on PBMCs. This TCR was sampled from a man aged 18-30 years in good health and CMV-seropositive. The V call is TRBV27, the J call TRBJ2-5; no clear D. The CDR3: CASSLSTVYRGETQYF. The CDR3 DNA is TGTGCCAGCAGTTTATCCACAGTGTATCGTGGAGAGACCCAGTACTTC.